The subject of this entry is one TCR beta chain. Its cognate antigen is unknown. RNA in amounts of roughly 0.5 to 1 ug was reverse transcribed with random hexamers. TCR beta CDR3 was amplified by immunoSEQ covering 54 Vbeta and 13 Jbeta. TCRdb reanalysed the immunoSEQ multiplex PCR reads using MiXCR and keeps one entry per CDR3 protein. The table has about 110,000 distinct CDR3 sequences, around 94% seen once. The data were taken from a study of CD8 T cells in Susac syndrome. Study context: When blood was collected, patients with Susac syndrome were therapy-naive, were taking corticosteroids, or were receiving intravenous immunoglobulin alone.

Study observations and caveats: In its TCR sequencing and HLA analysis, the study acknowledged that the number of individuals was relatively small. Clonal expansion was present among Susac CD8+ cells. This expansion reached its peak in TEMRA cells and in active patients.

V lost 6 bases to trimming and J lost 4 bases; unmatched junction nucleotides: 8. CDR1 is MNHEY and CDR2 is SVGEGT in the germline V gene. The CDR3 is made up of 14 amino acids. The sequence was obtained from a human donor with Susac syndrome. This chain uses TRBV6-2 or TRBV6-3 with TRBJ2-7; 8 bases map to TRBD2. The sample was CD8+ T cells from PBMCs. The CDR3 loop reads CASSPPAGVYEQYF. CDR3 sequence (DNA): TGTGCCAGCAGCCCCCCAGCGGGGGTGTACGAGCAGTACTTC.